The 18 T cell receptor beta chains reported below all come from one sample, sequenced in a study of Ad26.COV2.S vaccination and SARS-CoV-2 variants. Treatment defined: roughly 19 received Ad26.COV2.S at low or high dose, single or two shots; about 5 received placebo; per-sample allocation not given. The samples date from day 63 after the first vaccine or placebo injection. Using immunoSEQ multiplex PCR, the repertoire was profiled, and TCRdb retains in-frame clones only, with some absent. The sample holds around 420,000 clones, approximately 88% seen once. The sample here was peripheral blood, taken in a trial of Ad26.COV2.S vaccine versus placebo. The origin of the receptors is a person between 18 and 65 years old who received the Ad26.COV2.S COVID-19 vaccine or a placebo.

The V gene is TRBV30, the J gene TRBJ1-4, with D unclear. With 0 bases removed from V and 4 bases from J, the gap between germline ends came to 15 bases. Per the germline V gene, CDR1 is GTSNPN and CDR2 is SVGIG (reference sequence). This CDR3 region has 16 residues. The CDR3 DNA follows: TGTGCCTGGAGTGTACATCCCGGACGGCGTAATGAAAAACTGTTTTTT. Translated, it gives CAWSVHPGRRNEKLFF. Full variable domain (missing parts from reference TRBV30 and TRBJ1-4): SQTIHQWPATLVQPVGSPLSLECTVEGTSNPNLYWYRQAAGRGLQLLFYSVGIGQISSEVPQNLSASRPQDRQFILSSKKLLLSDSGFYLCAWSVHPGRRNEKLFFGSGTQLSVL.

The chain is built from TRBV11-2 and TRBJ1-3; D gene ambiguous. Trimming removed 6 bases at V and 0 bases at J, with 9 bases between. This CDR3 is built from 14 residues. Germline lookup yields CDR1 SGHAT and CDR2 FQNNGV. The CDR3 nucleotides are TGTGCCAGCAGTCCCATTTCCTCTGGAAACACCATATATTTT. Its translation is CASSPISSGNTIYF.

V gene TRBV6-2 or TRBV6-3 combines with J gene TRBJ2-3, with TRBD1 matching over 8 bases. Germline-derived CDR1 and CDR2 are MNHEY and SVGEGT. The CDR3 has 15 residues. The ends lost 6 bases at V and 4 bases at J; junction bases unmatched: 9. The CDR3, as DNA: TGTGCCAGCAGCCACCGGACAGGGTTGTCAGATACGCAGTATTTT. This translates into CASSHRTGLSDTQYF.

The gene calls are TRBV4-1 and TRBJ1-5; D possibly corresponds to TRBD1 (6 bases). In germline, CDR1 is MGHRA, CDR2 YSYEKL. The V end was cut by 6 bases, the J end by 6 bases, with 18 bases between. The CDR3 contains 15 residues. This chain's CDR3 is CASRGNPAGVQPQHF. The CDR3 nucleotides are TGCGCCAGCAGGGGAAATCCGGCAGGGGTTCAGCCCCAGCATTTT.

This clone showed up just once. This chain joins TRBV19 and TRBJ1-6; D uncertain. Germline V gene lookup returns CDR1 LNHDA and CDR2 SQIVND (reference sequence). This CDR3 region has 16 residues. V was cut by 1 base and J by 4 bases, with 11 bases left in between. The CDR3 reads CASSIAGDGYNSPLHF. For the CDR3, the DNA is TGTGCCAGTAGTATAGCTGGGGATGGATATAATTCACCCCTCCACTTT.

CDR3 in amino acids: CASSLRGTTDTQYF. In DNA, the CDR3 is TGTGCCAGCAGTTTGCGGGGGACCACAGATACGCAGTATTTT. The V and J genes are TRBV6-2 or TRBV6-3 and TRBJ2-3; 7 bases are shared with TRBD2. The CDR3 runs to 14 residues. Per the germline V gene, CDR1 is MNHEY and CDR2 is SVGEGT. V trimming: 4 bases; J trimming: 2 bases; junction bases outside the gene matches: 3.

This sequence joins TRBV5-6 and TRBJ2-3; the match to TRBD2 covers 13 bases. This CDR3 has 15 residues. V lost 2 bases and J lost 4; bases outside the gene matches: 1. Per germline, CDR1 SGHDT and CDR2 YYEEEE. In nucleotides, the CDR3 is TGTGCCAGCAGCTTCGGGACTAGCGGGGCAGATACGCAGTATTTT. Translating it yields CASSFGTSGADTQYF.

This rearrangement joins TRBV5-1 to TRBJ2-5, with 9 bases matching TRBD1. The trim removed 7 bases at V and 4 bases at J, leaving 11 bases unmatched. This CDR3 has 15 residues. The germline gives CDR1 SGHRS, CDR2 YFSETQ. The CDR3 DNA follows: TGCGCCAGCGGACCCGGGACAGGGATTTCAGAGACCCAGTACTTC. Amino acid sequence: CASGPGTGISETQYF.

The CDR3 reads CASRRLLSSNPIQPQHF. The CDR3 nucleotides are TGTGCCAGCAGGCGACTCTTATCCTCGAATCCAATTCAGCCCCAGCATTTT. The rearrangement joins TRBV3-1 (or the pseudogene TRBV3-2) to TRBJ1-5; D ambiguous. Germline V gene sequence: CDR1 LGHDT, CDR2 YNNKEL (reference sequence). Trimming cost V 6 bases and J 6 bases, with 24 bases left between them. The CDR3 is 17 amino acids.

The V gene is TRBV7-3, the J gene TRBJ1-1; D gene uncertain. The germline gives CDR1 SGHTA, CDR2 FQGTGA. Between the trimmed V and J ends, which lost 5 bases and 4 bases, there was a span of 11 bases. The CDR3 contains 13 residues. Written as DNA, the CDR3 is TGTGCCAGCAGCCCAGGAGGGAGCACTGAAGCTTTCTTT. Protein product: CASSPGGSTEAFF. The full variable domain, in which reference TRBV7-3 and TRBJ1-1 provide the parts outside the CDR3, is GAGVSQTPSNKVTEKGKYVELRCDPISGHTALYWYRQSLGQGPEFLIYFQGTGAADDSGLPNDRFFAVRPEGSVSTLKIQRTERGDSAVYLCASSPGGSTEAFFGQGTRLTVV.

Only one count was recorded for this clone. CDR3 in amino acids: CASSLALRVGTEAFF. Here the CDR3 DNA reads TGTGCCAGCAGCTTAGCACTGCGGGTGGGCACTGAAGCTTTCTTT. This chain connects TRBV7-9 to TRBJ1-1; D is unclear. The V gene lost 0 bases and the J gene lost 4 bases, with 12 bases spanning the gap. From germline, CDR1 is SEHNR and CDR2 FQNEAQ (reference sequence). The CDR3 sequence is 15 residues long.

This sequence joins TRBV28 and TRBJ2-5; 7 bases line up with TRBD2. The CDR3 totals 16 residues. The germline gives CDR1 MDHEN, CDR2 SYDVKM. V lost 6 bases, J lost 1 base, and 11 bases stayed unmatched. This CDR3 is CASSETGGEIQETQYF. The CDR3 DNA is TGTGCCAGCAGCGAGACGGGGGGAGAAATCCAAGAGACCCAGTACTTC. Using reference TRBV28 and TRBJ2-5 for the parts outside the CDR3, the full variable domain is DVKVTQSSRYLVKRTGEKVFLECVQDMDHENMFWYRQDPGLGLRLIYFSYDVKMKEKGDIPEGYSVSREKKERFSLILESASTNQTSMYLCASSETGGEIQETQYFGPGTRLLVL.

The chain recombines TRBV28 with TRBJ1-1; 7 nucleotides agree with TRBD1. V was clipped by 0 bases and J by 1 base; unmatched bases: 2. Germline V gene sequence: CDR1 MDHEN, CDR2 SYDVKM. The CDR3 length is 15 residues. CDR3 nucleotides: TGTGCCAGCAGTTTATGGGGACAGAGGAACACTGAAGCTTTCTTT. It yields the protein CASSLWGQRNTEAFF.

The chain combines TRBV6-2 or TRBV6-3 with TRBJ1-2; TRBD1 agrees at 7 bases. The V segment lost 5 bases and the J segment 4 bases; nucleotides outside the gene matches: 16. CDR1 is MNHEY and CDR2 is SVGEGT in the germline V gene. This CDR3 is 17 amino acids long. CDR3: CASSQWTGWIRSYGYTF. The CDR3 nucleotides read TGTGCCAGCAGTCAATGGACAGGTTGGATACGATCCTATGGCTACACCTTC.

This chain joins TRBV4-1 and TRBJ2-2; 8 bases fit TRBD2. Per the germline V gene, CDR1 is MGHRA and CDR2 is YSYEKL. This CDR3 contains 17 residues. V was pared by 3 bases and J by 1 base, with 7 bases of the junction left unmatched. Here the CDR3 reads CASSHLPLAGNTGELFF. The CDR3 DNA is TGCGCCAGCAGCCACCTCCCTCTAGCGGGGAACACCGGGGAGCTGTTTTTT.

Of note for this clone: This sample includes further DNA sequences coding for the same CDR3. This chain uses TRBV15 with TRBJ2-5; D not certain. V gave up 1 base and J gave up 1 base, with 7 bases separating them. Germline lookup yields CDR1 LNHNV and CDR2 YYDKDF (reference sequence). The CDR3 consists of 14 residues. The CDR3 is CATSRGRRQETQYF. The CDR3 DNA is TGTGCCACCAGCAGAGGTCGACGCCAAGAGACCCAGTACTTC.

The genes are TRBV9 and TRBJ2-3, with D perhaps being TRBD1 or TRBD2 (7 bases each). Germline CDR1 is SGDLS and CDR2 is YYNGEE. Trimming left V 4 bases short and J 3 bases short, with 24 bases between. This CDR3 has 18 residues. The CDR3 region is CASSSREGGDRITDTQYF. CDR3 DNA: TGTGCCAGCAGCTCCCGAGAGGGGGGGGACAGAATAACAGATACGCAGTATTTT.

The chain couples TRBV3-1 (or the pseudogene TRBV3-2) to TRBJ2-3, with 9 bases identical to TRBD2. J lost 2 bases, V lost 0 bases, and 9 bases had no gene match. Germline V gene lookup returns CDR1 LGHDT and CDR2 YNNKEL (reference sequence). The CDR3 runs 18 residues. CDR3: CASSQDGLAGAHTDTQYF. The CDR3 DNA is TGTGCCAGCAGCCAAGATGGGTTAGCGGGGGCCCACACAGATACGCAGTATTTT.